The 19 T cell receptor beta chains presented below share a single source sample, sequenced in a study of PD-L1 blockade in urothelial cancer. The table came from immunoSEQ multiplex PCR; TCRdb's copy has only in-frame clones and leaves some out. The table records tens of thousands of clones, roughly 80% of them present only once. The sample in question was PBMCs, obtained around atezolizumab (anti-PD-L1) treatment. All receptors come from a man between 65 and 85 years old with urothelial cancer.

This clone was counted a single time. V and J are TRBV14 and TRBJ1-1; possible D gene TRBD1, 6 bases. In germline, CDR1 is SGHDN, CDR2 FVKESK. CDR3 length: 16 residues. Trimming left V 4 bases short and J 4 bases short, with 19 bases between. CDR3 in DNA: TGTGCCAGCAGCCGAGGGGGATCCGGCTCCGGCACTGAAGCTTTCTTT. Translated, it gives CASSRGGSGSGTEAFF.

This chain joins TRBV18 and TRBJ2-3; TRBD2 agrees at 9 bases. V was pared by 6 bases and J by 1 base, with 11 bases of the junction left unmatched. Germline V CDR1 and CDR2: KGHSH, LQKENI. The CDR3 consists of 17 residues. Here the CDR3 DNA reads TGTGCCAGCTCCCAGGGAAGCGGGAGGTCTGGCACAGATACGCAGTATTTT. Translating gives CASSQGSGRSGTDTQYF.

The V gene is TRBV18, the J gene TRBJ2-2, with D tentatively TRBD2 (6 bases). The V gene's germline CDR1 is KGHSH and CDR2 LQKENI. The CDR3 length is 15 residues. V was clipped by 0 bases and J by 4 bases, with 9 bases between them. The CDR3 coding sequence is TGTGCCAGCTCACCACCGGGAGGTAGCACCGGGGAGCTGTTTTTT. Residues: CASSPPGGSTGELFF.

Only a few counts were recorded for this clone. The sample holds other DNA sequences that translate to the same CDR3. V and J are TRBV2 and TRBJ1-2; unclear D gene. Trimming removed 3 bases from V and 0 bases from J, with 5 bases in between. Germline CDR1 and CDR2: SNHLY and FYNNEI. The CDR3 contains 13 residues. Here the CDR3 DNA reads TGTGCCAGCAGTGACAGTTCTAACTATGGCTACACCTTC. Translated, it gives CASSDSSNYGYTF.

This clone has more than one count but fewer than ten. The CDR3 sequence is CATSRDRTDLGGELFF. In nucleotides, the CDR3 is TGTGCCACCAGCAGAGATCGGACAGACCTGGGCGGGGAGCTGTTTTTT. The chain links TRBV15 to TRBJ2-2, with D possibly TRBD1 on 6 matching bases. Germline V CDR1 and CDR2: LNHNV, YYDKDF (reference sequence). The germline V and J ends were trimmed by 0 bases and 7 bases, with 15 bases remaining between them. The CDR3 has 16 residues. Full variable domain (outside the CDR3, taken from reference TRBV15 and TRBJ2-2): DAMVIQNPRYQVTQFGKPVTLSCSQTLNHNVMYWYQQKSSQAPKLLFHYYDKDFNNEADTPDNFQSRRPNTSFCFLDIRSPGLGDTAMYLCATSRDRTDLGGELFFGEGSRLTVL.

This clone has more than one count but fewer than ten. The chain employs TRBV7-8 and TRBJ1-5; D possibly corresponds to TRBD1 (5 bases). Germline V gene sequence: CDR1 SGHVS, CDR2 FQNEAQ. The CDR3 contains 14 residues. Trimming stripped 5 bases from V and 4 bases from J, with 12 bases between. The CDR3 here is CASSAGRGNQPQHF. In nucleotides, the CDR3 is TGTGCCAGCAGCGCGGGACGGGGTAATCAGCCCCAGCATTTT.

This chain uses TRBV27 with TRBJ1-1; D is ambiguous. The V end lost 4 bases, the J end lost 1 base, and 10 bases lay between the germline ends. The length of the CDR3 is 14 residues. CDR1 is MNHEY, CDR2 SMNVEV, per germline (reference sequence). DNA for the CDR3: TGTGCCAGCAGTTGGTCAGGAACGAACACTGAAGCTTTCTTT. As protein: CASSWSGTNTEAFF.

The J gene is TRBJ2-2, the V gene TRBV28; TRBD2 agrees at 8 bases. This CDR3 has 13 residues. J gave up 5 bases and V 7 bases, and 3 bases lay outside the gene matches. CDR1 is MDHEN and CDR2 is SYDVKM in the germline V gene. The CDR3 sequence is CASKASGTGELFF. CDR3 DNA: TGTGCCAGCAAGGCTAGCGGGACCGGGGAGCTGTTTTTT.

This clone came up once. The chain uses TRBV7-2 and TRBJ1-2, with 12 nucleotides matching TRBD1. J gave up 3 bases and V 1 base, and 3 bases lay outside the gene matches. CDR1 SGHTA and CDR2 FQGNSA come from the germline V gene. CDR3 size: 16 residues. CDR3 protein: CASSLGDRGLYYGYTF. The CDR3 region has the DNA TGTGCCAGCAGCTTAGGGGACAGGGGGCTCTACTATGGCTACACCTTC.

Points on this clone: This same CDR3 is encoded by further DNA sequences in the sample. The rearrangement joins TRBV19 to TRBJ2-7; weak D call: TRBD1 (6 bases). The germline CDR1 and CDR2 sequences are LNHDA and SQIVND (reference sequence). The ends were cut back, 1 base at V and 2 bases at J, with 9 bases in the middle. The length of the CDR3 is 14 residues. Here the CDR3 reads CASSIGGPAYEQYF. Written as DNA, the CDR3 is TGTGCCAGTAGTATAGGGGGGCCTGCCTACGAGCAGTACTTC.

This rearrangement joins TRBV19 to TRBJ1-2; D gene ambiguous. Trimming removed 3 bases at V and 4 bases at J, with 15 bases between. The CDR3 has 15 residues. Germline CDR1 and CDR2: LNHDA and SQIVND (reference sequence). The CDR3 loop reads CASSISRGLSYGYTF. The DNA for the CDR3 is TGTGCCAGTAGTATCTCACGCGGACTCAGCTATGGCTACACCTTC.

V usage is TRBV19 and J usage is TRBJ1-5; no clear D. V shed 3 bases and J shed 1 base, with 13 bases lying between them. This CDR3 is built from 16 residues. Germline V gene data show CDR1 as LNHDA and CDR2 as SQIVND (reference sequence). The CDR3: CASSMGRRASNQPQHF. The CDR3 DNA sequence: TGTGCCAGTAGTATGGGGAGGAGGGCGAGCAATCAGCCCCAGCATTTT.

This clone was recorded a few times. This chain links TRBV4-3 with TRBJ2-1, with TRBD2 identical over 7 bases. CDR3 length: 13 amino acids. Germline lookup yields CDR1 LGHNA and CDR2 YSLEER. V was clipped by 6 bases and J by 5 bases; unmatched bases: 4. In DNA form, the CDR3 reads TGCGCCAGCAGTTCGGGACTACACAATGAGCAGTTCTTC. Protein product: CASSSGLHNEQFF.

A note on this clone: The germline gene is not matched at one end of the junction; a read error may be the cause. The V and J genes are TRBV11-2 and TRBJ2-5; 13 nucleotides line up with TRBD2. Germline V gene data show CDR1 as SGHAT and CDR2 as FQNNGV. The CDR3 is made up of 15 amino acids. The chain's CDR3 is CASSLGLAGQETRYF. The CDR3 DNA follows: TGTGCCAGCAGCTTGGGACTAGCGGGACAAGAGACCCGGTACTTC.

This sequence joins TRBV11-2 and TRBJ1-2; a weak D match, TRBD1 (6 bases). The CDR3 is 15 residues long. Trimming removed 5 bases at V and 4 bases at J, with 17 bases between. Germline CDR1 and CDR2: SGHAT and FQNNGV. The CDR3 DNA sequence: TGTGCCAGCAGCCCAGGACAGATCTCCTTCTATGGCTACACCTTC. It specifies CASSPGQISFYGYTF.

The chain is built from TRBV29-1 and TRBJ2-5; D might be TRBD2 (6 bases). CDR3 length equals 12 residues. Looked up from germline, CDR1 is SQVTM and CDR2 is ANQGSEA. V was trimmed by 3 bases and J by 2 bases, leaving 7 bases between them. In nucleotides, the CDR3 is TGCAGCGTTGATGGGGGGCAAGAGACCCAGTACTTC. Translation gives CSVDGGQETQYF.

The chain couples TRBV5-6 to TRBJ1-2; 10 positions match TRBD1. Germline V gene lookup returns CDR1 SGHDT and CDR2 YYEEEE. After removal of 4 bases from V and 4 bases from J, the junction contained 7 bases not matched to a gene. The CDR3 runs to 15 residues. In DNA, the CDR3 is TGTGCCAGCAGCCCCCCCGGGACAGGGGTCTATGGCTACACCTTC. Its translation: CASSPPGTGVYGYTF.

The chain joins TRBV7-8 to TRBJ2-3; 15 nucleotides agree with TRBD2. Germline V gives CDR1 SGHVS, CDR2 FQNEAQ. The ends lost 5 bases at V and 1 base at J; junction bases unmatched: 7. This CDR3 has 18 amino acids. CDR3 bases: TGTGCCAGCAGCCCGGGACTAGCGGGAGGCCAGCGCACAGATACGCAGTATTTT. Translation gives CASSPGLAGGQRTDTQYF.

The V gene is TRBV28, the J gene TRBJ2-2, with 9 nucleotides matching TRBD2. Germline V gene lookup returns CDR1 MDHEN and CDR2 SYDVKM. V shed 2 bases, J shed 2 bases, and the junction held 3 bases outside the gene matches. The CDR3 sequence is 16 residues long. The CDR3 reads CASSLLLAGNTGELFF. The CDR3 coding sequence is TGTGCCAGCAGTTTACTTCTAGCGGGAAACACCGGGGAGCTGTTTTTT.